A selection of T cell receptor beta chains follows, all from one sample in a study of type 1 regulatory T cells. Each CDR3 protein gets one entry after TCRdb re-called the reads with MiXCR. This sample yields under 30,000 distinct CDR3 sequences, of which roughly half are seen a single time; 4.8% belongs to the top ten. Antigens for these TCRs are unknown. The sequencing sample was made of cultured T cells, either the whole culture or a sorted T cell fraction (not recorded which). The receptors originated from a human donor in good health. The CDR3 runs from the conserved cysteine through the conserved F or W. A D gene is named only where the DNA matches it firmly. For some rows the clone size is stated as once, few or many, or as a class when expanded; others skip it.

D gene,V gene,clone size,J gene,CDR3 protein,CDR3 DNA
TRBD1,TRBV7-9,few,TRBJ2-1,CASSLVGTGFGRYNEQFF,TGTGCCAGCAGCTTAGTGGGGACAGGGTTCGGGCGGTACAATGAGCAGTTCTTC
NA,TRBV11-2,NA,TRBJ2-3,CASSLAASAVADTQYF,TGTGCCAGCAGCTTAGCAGCTAGCGCCGTGGCAGATACGCAGTATTTT
NA,TRBV9,few,TRBJ1-4,CASSVSGAQGEKLFF,TGTGCCAGCAGCGTTTCCGGGGCGCAGGGTGAAAAACTGTTTTTT
TRBD2,TRBV4-1,NA,TRBJ2-5,CASGGTTQETQYF,TGCGCCAGCGGCGGGACTACGCAAGAGACCCAGTACTTC
TRBD1,TRBV20-1,NA,TRBJ1-2,CSARPKNPTGTGVGYTF,TGCAGTGCTAGACCCAAAAACCCCACCGGGACAGGAGTCGGCTACACCTTC
NA,TRBV27,NA,TRBJ1-2,CASSLGREFGYTF,TGTGCCAGCAGTTTGGGCAGGGAATTTGGCTACACCTTC
TRBD1,TRBV12-3/TRBV12-4,NA,TRBJ2-3,CASSPGQESQPQYF,TGTGCCAGCAGTCCCGGACAGGAAAGTCAGCCCCAGTATTTT
NA,TRBV20-1,NA,TRBJ2-7,CSARVMGREAEQYF,TGCAGTGCTAGAGTAATGGGCAGGGAGGCCGAGCAGTACTTC
TRBD2,TRBV20-1,NA,TRBJ2-7,CSARDLGGVYEQYF,TGCAGTGCTAGAGATCTTGGGGGGGTCTACGAGCAGTACTTC
NA,TRBV2,NA,TRBJ2-7,CASSELIGIYEQYF,TGTGCCAGCAGTGAATTGATAGGAATTTACGAGCAGTACTTC
TRBD1,TRBV5-1,NA,TRBJ1-5,CASSYGTGALPQHF,TGCGCCAGCAGCTACGGGACAGGGGCCCTGCCCCAGCATTTT
TRBD1,TRBV5-1,NA,TRBJ1-2,CASGVLPDRVHGYTF,TGCGCCAGCGGGGTGTTGCCGGACAGGGTGCATGGCTACACCTTC
TRBD1,TRBV4-1,NA,TRBJ1-2,CASSQGLGQAYYGYTF,TGCGCCAGCAGCCAAGGTTTAGGACAGGCCTACTATGGCTACACCTTC
NA,TRBV6-1,many,TRBJ1-2,CASSDSLTNYGYTF,TGTGCCAGCAGCGACAGCCTCACTAACTATGGCTACACCTTC
TRBD1,TRBV7-2,NA,TRBJ2-2,CAGTGNTGGLFF,TGTGCAGGGACAGGGAACACCGGGGGGCTGTTTTTT
NA,TRBV29-1,NA,TRBJ2-2,CSVADRRGTGELFF,TGCAGCGTTGCTGACAGGAGGGGTACCGGGGAGCTGTTTTTT
NA,TRBV10-3,NA,TRBJ2-7,CAIRPARPARYEQYF,TGTGCCATCAGGCCCGCTCGGCCGGCCCGATACGAGCAGTACTTC
TRBD1,TRBV5-5,few,TRBJ1-2,CASSSAGTVGYTF,TGTGCCAGCAGCAGTGCCGGGACAGTTGGCTACACCTTC
NA,TRBV7-9,NA,TRBJ2-7,CASSPSVGGVSEQYF,TGTGCCAGCAGCCCCTCAGTGGGAGGAGTTAGCGAGCAGTACTTC
NA,TRBV4-3,large,TRBJ2-7,CASSQGGGQGPLGQYF,TGCGCCAGCAGCCAAGGAGGGGGGCAGGGCCCCCTCGGGCAGTACTTC
NA,TRBV12-3/TRBV12-4,few,TRBJ2-4,CASSTNRAKNIQYF,TGTGCCAGCAGCACCAACAGAGCCAAAAACATTCAGTACTTC
NA,TRBV19,NA,TRBJ1-4,CASSYPGREKLFF,TGTGCCAGTAGTTATCCGGGACGTGAAAAACTGTTTTTT
NA,TRBV5-6,few,TRBJ2-5,CASSLGGTETQYF,TGTGCCAGCAGCTTGGGGGGTACGGAGACCCAGTACTTC